This T cell receptor beta chain stems from a study of Ad26.COV2.S vaccination and SARS-CoV-2 variants. Turning to this clone: What it binds is not known. Within the sample, other DNA sequences also encode this same CDR3.

Study-wide findings and caveats: Non-spike TCR breadth was similar in vaccine and placebo recipients.

The repertoire was sequenced with immunoSEQ multiplex PCR; TCRdb's copy has only in-frame clones and lacks some. The profile shows about 680,000 clones, around 90% of them singletons. As to treatment: over 15 received Ad26.COV2.S at low or high dose, single or two shots; about 5 received placebo; per-sample allocation not given. Collection of samples fell on day 63 after the first vaccine or placebo injection. This person who donated was an adult of 18-55 years in Boston. Germline V lookup: CDR1 LGHDT, CDR2 YNNKEL (reference sequence). This CDR3 is built from 14 residues. Trimming removed 0 bases from V and 4 bases from J; junction bases left unmatched: 1.

This clonotype was obtained from a person between 18 and 59 years old who received the Ad26.COV2.S COVID-19 vaccine or a placebo. The rearrangement uses TRBV3-1 (or the pseudogene TRBV3-2) and TRBJ1-2; 8 bases are a match to TRBD1. Specimen: peripheral blood, collected in a trial of Ad26.COV2.S vaccine versus placebo. The DNA of the CDR3 is TGTGCCAGCAGCCAAGACAGGGGGCCCTATGGCTACACCTTC. Residues: CASSQDRGPYGYTF.